The rows below give T cell receptor beta chains drawn from one sample of a study of beta chain features in type 1 diabetes. The repertoire was sequenced with immunoSEQ multiplex PCR; TCRdb's copy has only in-frame clones and lacks some. The sample shows about 300,000 clones, under 8.5% of them seen only once. Material: central memory CD4+ T cells from blood. These TCRs come from a woman under 30 in good health. CDR3s include the opening cysteine and the closing phenylalanine or tryptophan. D genes are given only for firm matches. Clone size is stated in some rows and not others, as once, few, many or a class when expanded.

V gene	J gene	D gene	CDR3 length	clone size	CDR3 protein	CDR3 DNA
TRBV11-3	TRBJ1-2	.	12	few	CASSAGKTLPSF	TGTGCCAGCAGCGCAGGGAAGACACTTCCCTCCTTC
TRBV4-3	TRBJ2-1	TRBD2	17	.	CASSQGAGTSGYNEQFF	TGCGCCAGCAGCCAAGGGGCCGGGACTAGCGGATACAATGAGCAGTTCTTC
TRBV7-9	TRBJ1-1	.	11	few	CASSLGQEAFF	TGTGCCAGCAGCTTAGGGCAGGAAGCTTTCTTT
TRBV7-2	TRBJ1-2	TRBD1	15	few	CASSLTAGQGYGYTF	TGTGCCAGCAGCTTAACCGCGGGACAGGGGTATGGCTACACCTTC
TRBV2	TRBJ2-4	.	16	.	CASSERFGGAKNIQYF	TGTGCCAGCAGTGAGCGGTTCGGGGGAGCCAAAAACATTCAGTACTTC
TRBV4-3	TRBJ1-6	.	15	.	CASSQDKFVGSPLHF	TGCGCCAGCAGCCAAGATAAATTCGTTGGATCACCCCTCCACTTT
TRBV7-2	TRBJ2-7	.	16	few	CASSSGLIGSSYEQYF	TGTGCCAGCAGCTCTGGACTTATCGGGAGCTCCTACGAGCAGTACTTC
TRBV15	TRBJ1-5	TRBD1	14	few	CATSGTGPNQPQHF	TGTGCCACCAGCGGGACAGGCCCAAATCAGCCCCAGCATTTT
TRBV2	TRBJ1-1	.	14	few	CASSSQGLGTEAFF	TGTGCCAGCAGTTCCCAGGGGCTGGGCACTGAAGCTTTCTTT
TRBV9	TRBJ1-5	.	15	.	CASSVDVGGNQPQHF	TGTGCCAGCAGCGTAGACGTCGGGGGCAATCAGCCCCAGCATTTT
TRBV18	TRBJ2-3	.	13	.	CASSKDLADTQYF	TGTGCCAGCTCAAAGGACTTAGCAGATACGCAGTATTTT
TRBV5-1	TRBJ2-3	.	13	few	CASSDPPSDTQYF	TGCGCCAGCAGCGATCCCCCCTCAGATACGCAGTATTTT
TRBV5-1	TRBJ2-7	.	13	few	CASSSGSSYEQYF	TGCGCCAGCAGCTCCGGTAGCTCCTACGAGCAGTACTTC
TRBV7-2	TRBJ2-5	TRBD2	14	few	CASSSGLAGGPQYF	TGTGCCAGCAGCTCGGGACTAGCGGGGGGGCCCCAGTACTTC
TRBV5-4	TRBJ2-5	TRBD2	17	few	CASSLPRGGGLAETQYF	TGTGCCAGCAGCTTGCCCCGGGGCGGGGGTTTGGCAGAGACCCAGTACTTC
TRBV7-2	TRBJ1-3	.	13	few	CASGRGSGNTIYF	TGTGCCAGCGGTCGGGGCTCTGGAAACACCATATATTTT
TRBV7-2	TRBJ2-5	.	12	few	CASSLVDETQYF	TGTGCCAGCAGCTTAGTAGACGAGACCCAGTACTTC
TRBV11-3	TRBJ2-1	TRBD1	14	few	CASSQGAYSNEQFF	TGTGCCAGCAGCCAGGGGGCATACTCCAATGAGCAGTTCTTC
TRBV20-1	TRBJ1-2	.	11	few	CSARLDRGYTF	TGCAGTGCTAGACTTGATCGTGGCTACACCTTC
TRBV5-4	TRBJ2-3	.	16	.	CASSSAASRHPDTQYF	TGTGCCAGCAGCTCTGCGGCCTCACGGCACCCAGATACGCAGTATTTT
TRBV5-6	TRBJ1-6	.	15	.	CASSSRTGSGSPLHF	TGTGCCAGCAGCTCACGCACAGGGTCTGGGTCACCCCTCCACTTT
TRBV6-5	TRBJ1-2	.	14	few	CASRGYRTNYGYTF	TGTGCCAGCAGGGGGTACAGGACTAACTATGGCTACACCTTC
TRBV7-9	TRBJ1-4	TRBD1	15	many	CASSLPTGSGEKLFF	TGTGCCAGCAGCTTACCGACAGGGTCCGGTGAAAAACTGTTTTTT
TRBV21-1	TRBJ1-1	.	20	few	CASSKKIKGTATLMNTEAFF	TGTGCCAGCAGCAAAAAAATTAAAGGGACAGCAACTCTCATGAACACTGAAGCTTTCTTT
TRBV18	TRBJ1-4	.	14	few	CASSPDIGDEKLFF	TGTGCCAGCTCACCGGACATAGGAGATGAAAAACTGTTTTTT
TRBV5-1	TRBJ1-5	TRBD1	14	.	CASSLETGNQPQHF	TGCGCCAGCAGCTTGGAGACAGGGAATCAGCCCCAGCATTTT
TRBV5-1	TRBJ2-6	TRBD1	19	few	CASSFPGQGILSGANVLTF	TGCGCCAGCAGCTTTCCGGGACAGGGGATCCTCTCTGGGGCCAACGTCCTGACTTTC
TRBV4-3	TRBJ1-4	TRBD1	15	.	CASSHRQGPGEKLFF	TGCGCCAGCAGCCATCGACAGGGGCCCGGTGAAAAACTGTTTTTT
TRBV7-9	TRBJ2-1	TRBD2	15	many	CASSVTSGGWNEQFF	TGTGCCAGCAGCGTGACTAGCGGGGGGTGGAATGAGCAGTTCTTC
TRBV7-9	TRBJ2-2	TRBD1	15	.	CASSPGQGPHRELFF	TGTGCCAGCAGCCCGGGACAGGGACCTCACCGGGAGCTGTTTTTT
TRBV9	TRBJ2-3	.	14	few	CASSRDLITDTQYF	TGTGCCAGCAGCCGGGACTTGATCACAGATACGCAGTATTTT
TRBV15	TRBJ1-2	.	13	.	CATSTQGSSGYTF	TGTGCCACCAGCACCCAGGGTTCGTCAGGCTACACCTTC
TRBV6-1	TRBJ2-3	TRBD1	13	many	CASRDRSTDTQYF	TGTGCCAGCAGGGACAGGAGCACAGATACGCAGTATTTT
TRBV6-5	TRBJ1-4	TRBD1	15	.	CASSYGQAGVGALFF	TGTGCCAGCAGTTACGGACAGGCCGGCGTGGGAGCGCTGTTTTTT
TRBV29-1	TRBJ1-3	.	14	few	CSVRTASSGNTIYF	TGCAGCGTGCGTACAGCATCCTCTGGAAACACCATATATTTT
TRBV25-1	TRBJ1-5	.	15	few	CASSEGSGGNQPQHF	TGTGCCAGCAGTGAAGGGAGCGGAGGCAATCAGCCCCAGCATTTT
TRBV5-6	TRBJ2-5	.	16	.	CASSLYQVGVGETQYF	TGTGCCAGCAGCTTGTATCAGGTTGGGGTCGGAGAGACCCAGTACTTC
TRBV7-7	TRBJ1-1	.	13	few	CASSSDRNTEAFF	TGTGCTAGCAGCTCGGACAGAAACACTGAAGCTTTCTTT
TRBV7-3	TRBJ2-3	.	13	few	CASSFGAADTQYF	TGTGCCAGCAGCTTCGGGGCGGCAGATACGCAGTATTTT
TRBV7-2	TRBJ1-1	TRBD1	12	few	CATQDRGTEAFF	TGTGCCACCCAGGACAGGGGTACTGAAGCTTTCTTT
TRBV5-1	TRBJ2-1	.	18	few	CASSTPLRRGARYNEQFF	TGCGCCAGCAGCACACCCCTGCGGCGGGGAGCTCGCTACAATGAGCAGTTCTTC
TRBV6-6	TRBJ2-7	TRBD1	15	.	CASSSPGQGSYEQYF	TGTGCCAGCAGTAGCCCGGGACAGGGGAGCTACGAGCAGTACTTC
TRBV7-8	TRBJ1-1	.	13	.	CASTRVSGTEAFF	TGTGCCAGTACCAGGGTTTCTGGGACTGAAGCTTTCTTT
TRBV11-1	TRBJ2-3	.	12	.	CASSFLFHTQYF	TGTGCCAGCAGCTTCCTGTTTCATACGCAGTATTTT
TRBV4-3	TRBJ2-1	TRBD2	18	few	CASSQGDIAGAGYNEQFF	TGCGCCAGCAGCCAAGGGGATATAGCGGGAGCAGGCTACAATGAGCAGTTCTTC
TRBV29-1	TRBJ2-1	.	11	few	CSVELVWEQFF	TGCAGCGTCGAACTAGTTTGGGAGCAGTTCTTC
TRBV28	TRBJ1-1	.	15	.	CASTGWAAGLPEAFF	TGTGCCAGCACAGGGTGGGCGGCCGGTCTACCTGAAGCTTTCTTT
TRBV4-3	TRBJ1-6	.	18	few	CASSYRLFSWEGSSPLHF	TGCGCCAGCAGCTATCGACTCTTCTCCTGGGAGGGGAGTTCACCCCTCCACTTT